This T cell receptor beta chain was recovered during a study of Ad26.COV2.S vaccination and SARS-CoV-2 variants. In the study overall: Donor was in the COV1001 Ad26.COV2.S trial arm.

Regarding treatment: 15 to 20 received Ad26.COV2.S at low or high dose, single or two shots; roughly five received placebo; per-sample allocation not given. Sampling occurred on day 63 after the first vaccine or placebo injection. An adult aged 18-55 years in Boston served as the donor. Sequenced by immunoSEQ multiplex PCR; TCRdb stores in-frame clones only, minus some. The sample lists nearly 400,000 clones; approximately 89% were seen once. Trimming shortened V by 6 bases and J by 7 bases, and 14 bases separated the two germline ends. This CDR3 is 14 amino acids long. CDR1 is KGHDR and CDR2 is SFDVKD in the germline V gene.

The sequences come from peripheral blood, collected in a trial of Ad26.COV2.S vaccine versus placebo. The rearrangement joins TRBV24-1 to TRBJ2-2, with a weak D call TRBD1 (5 bases). This TCR derives from a person aged 18-60 years who received the Ad26.COV2.S COVID-19 vaccine or a placebo. The CDR3 nucleotides are TGTGCCACCAGTCTCAGGGTCAGTGGCGGGGAGCTGTTTTTT. It specifies CATSLRVSGGELFF.